The 20 T cell receptor beta chains below come from one sample, sequenced in a study of regulatory T cells in long-lasting Graves disease. Time point denoted: persistent/refractory GD, antithyroid drugs over 5 years with positive TRAb. RNA from PBMCs was the source of the TCR library. Researchers made TCR beta libraries by using iRepertoire HTBI primers and running Arm-PCR on CDR3 regions. TCRdb ran MiXCR on the multiplex PCR reads and lists one entry per CDR3 protein. This sample yields over 300,000 distinct CDR3 sequences, of which around a fifth are seen a single time; 25% to 35% belongs to the top ten. This sample comprised peripheral blood mononuclear cells (PBMCs), obtained when the disease was refractory, from a patient treated with antithyroid drugs. The receptors here all came from a female donor with Graves disease.

A few counts support this clonotype. This rearrangement joins TRBV4-1 to TRBJ1-2; D gene unclear. This CDR3 has 18 residues. V shed 0 bases and J shed 0 bases, with 17 bases lying between them. Germline V CDR1 and CDR2: MGHRA, YSYEKL. CDR3 nucleotide sequence: TGCGCCAGCAGCCAAGATCCCAGGCAGGCAAATGCTAACTATGGCTACACCTTC. Translated, it gives CASSQDPRQANANYGYTF.

Of note for this clonotype: This could be a read error, since a much larger clone is one nucleotide away. The CDR3 region is CSAAPQSPLHF. DNA for the CDR3: TGCAGTGCCGCCCCTCAGTCACCCCTCCACTTT. This rearrangement joins TRBV20-1 to TRBJ1-6; D not resolved. CDR1 and CDR2 (germline): DFQATT, SNEGSKA (reference sequence). V was shortened by 6 bases and J by 10 bases, with 10 bases between the two germline ends. CDR3 length: 11 residues.

This clonotype has a count of ten or more. CDR3 protein: CASSLVTENSPLHF. The CDR3 region has the DNA TGTGCCAGCAGCTTAGTCACCGAAAATTCACCCCTCCACTTT. This rearrangement joins TRBV7-2 to TRBJ1-6; D is unclear. The CDR3 has 14 amino acids. From germline, CDR1 is SGHTA and CDR2 FQGNSA. V dropped 1 base and J dropped 7 bases, with 8 bases sitting between them.

This clonotype appeared many times. The chain employs TRBV6-1 and TRBJ2-7; D tentatively reads TRBD1 or TRBD2 (6 bases each). Germline values: CDR1 MNHNS, CDR2 SASEGT. V lost 5 bases and J lost 3, with 17 bases in between. The CDR3 is 15 amino acids. CDR3 DNA sequence: TGTGCCAGCAGTAGGGGGGTGGGTGTTGGCTACGAGCAGTACTTC. Translating it yields CASSRGVGVGYEQYF.

As for this clonotype: Possible read error: a much larger clone is one base away. The chain couples TRBV30 to TRBJ1-5; possibly TRBD1 for D (5 bases). The CDR3 has 13 residues. The germline V gene has CDR1 GTSNPN and CDR2 SVGIG (reference sequence). The DNA for the CDR3 is TGTGCCTGGAATGGCAGGTCTAAGGGACCCCAGCGTTTT. This sequence encodes CAWNGRSKGPQRF.

The V and J genes are TRBV9 and TRBJ2-2, with TRBD2 matching 11 bases. The V gene's germline CDR1 is SGDLS and CDR2 YYNGEE. V shed 3 bases and J 4 bases; nucleotides not matched to a gene: 2. There are 15 residues in the CDR3. The CDR3 loop is CASSDGTSGTGELFF. Written as DNA, the CDR3 is TGTGCCAGCAGCGACGGGACTAGCGGCACCGGGGAGCTGTTTTTT.

Notes on this clonotype: One base away lies a much larger clone, so this may be a sequencing read error. V and J are TRBV20-1 and TRBJ1-2; D remains ambiguous. CDR3 length equals 14 residues. The germline V gene has CDR1 DFQATT and CDR2 SNEGSKA (reference sequence). This CDR3 reads CSAGDSAFVYGYTF. CDR3 DNA: TGCAGTGCTGGAGATTCGGCCTTTGTCTATGGCTACACCTTC.

The table lists this clonotype with a few counts. The chain employs TRBV2 and TRBJ2-5, with D maybe TRBD1 (5 bases). CDR1 SNHLY and CDR2 FYNNEI come from the germline V gene. Trimming took off 4 bases at V and 5 bases at J, with 11 bases between the two ends. The CDR3 is made up of 13 amino acids. Here the CDR3 reads CASSVEAGETQYF. CDR3 bases: TGTGCCAGCAGTGTTGAGGCAGGGGAGACCCAGTACTTC.

This clonotype was observed many times. The genes are TRBV20-1 and TRBJ2-5, with unresolved D. Trimming took 0 bases from V and 8 from J, leaving 4 bases between them. CDR3 length: 10 residues. The germline V gene has CDR1 DFQATT and CDR2 SNEGSKA (reference sequence). The CDR3 sequence: CSAREGTQYF. DNA of the CDR3: TGCAGTGCTAGAGAGGGTACCCAGTACTTC.

The rearrangement uses TRBV20-1 and TRBJ2-7; TRBD2 aligns across 7 bases. V dropped 5 bases and J dropped 1; count of bases not matched to a gene: 8. Germline V gene data show CDR1 as DFQATT and CDR2 as SNEGSKA (reference sequence). This CDR3 contains 14 residues. The CDR3 sequence: CSAPLAEGSYEQYF. CDR3 nucleotide sequence: TGCAGTGCTCCCCTAGCGGAGGGGTCCTACGAGCAGTACTTC.

The V gene is TRBV4-1, the J gene TRBJ2-1, with 8 nucleotides matching TRBD2. Germline CDR1 and CDR2: MGHRA and YSYEKL. This CDR3 is built from 16 residues. With V trimmed by 2 bases and J by 0 bases, 3 bases remained unmatched. CDR3 DNA: TGCGCCAGCAGCCAAACTAGCGGAGGCTCCTACAATGAGCAGTTCTTC. Its protein is CASSQTSGGSYNEQFF.

The chain joins TRBV18 to TRBJ1-6; D remains unclear. The V and J ends lost 0 bases and 0 bases respectively, with 9 bases between them. This CDR3 has 17 amino acids. CDR1 is KGHSH, CDR2 LQKENI, per germline. In nucleotides, the CDR3 is TGTGCCAGCTCACCACCCTCACTAAACTCCTATAATTCACCCCTCCACTTT. Translating gives CASSPPSLNSYNSPLHF.

J is TRBJ2-7 and V is TRBV20-1; weak D call: TRBD2 (5 bases). V dropped 0 bases and J dropped 7 bases, with 10 bases sitting between them. The CDR3 is made up of 12 amino acids. CDR1 DFQATT and CDR2 SNEGSKA come from the germline V gene (reference sequence). The CDR3 DNA follows: TGCAGTGCTAGAGATCGAGGGCGGGAGCAGTACTTC. Translated, it gives CSARDRGREQYF.

This clonotype has ten or more counts. J is TRBJ1-6 and V is TRBV6-5, with a weak D call TRBD1 (5 bases). In germline, CDR1 is MNHEY, CDR2 SVGAGI. Trimming cost V 0 bases and J 9 bases, with 12 bases left between them. The CDR3 extends over 15 amino acids. The CDR3 nucleotides are TGTGCCAGCAGTTACTCTCCGGGGGTAGGTTCACCCCTCCACTTT. Encoded protein: CASSYSPGVGSPLHF.

To note about this clonotype: This may be a read error: a much more frequent sequence differs by one nucleotide. The rearrangement links TRBV7-9 to TRBJ1-2; the match to TRBD1 covers 8 bases. J was trimmed by 6 bases and V by 5 bases; bases with no gene match: 5. The CDR3 length is 13 residues. The germline V gene encodes CDR1 SEHNR and CDR2 FQNEAQ (reference sequence). The CDR3: CASSPGGANGYTF. The CDR3 DNA is TGTGCCAGCAGCCCAGGGGGCGCGAATGGCTACACCTTC.

The chain couples TRBV19 to TRBJ1-3; D is possibly TRBD1 (5 bases). With 6 bases removed from V and 4 bases from J, the gap between germline ends came to 16 bases. Germline lookup yields CDR1 LNHDA and CDR2 SQIVND (reference sequence). This CDR3 comprises 15 residues. The CDR3 DNA reads TGTGCCAGTAGAAGAGATGGGGCATACGGAAACACCATATATTTT. Translation: CASRRDGAYGNTIYF.

There are many counts of this clonotype. The rearrangement joins TRBV2 to TRBJ2-2; D not resolved. Germline values: CDR1 SNHLY, CDR2 FYNNEI. V was shortened by 11 bases and J by 2 bases, with 12 bases between the two germline ends. The CDR3 has 13 amino acids. The CDR3 nucleotides read TGTGCCGGGCAGGCAACTAACACCGGGGAGCTGTTTTTT. It is translated as CAGQATNTGELFF.

This clonotype was seen repeatedly, ten times or more. V is TRBV28 and J is TRBJ1-1, with a tentative D call TRBD1 (5 bases). The CDR3 is 14 amino acids. CDR1 is MDHEN and CDR2 is SYDVKM in the germline V gene. The V end was cut by 7 bases, the J end by 0 bases, with 12 bases between. The CDR3 coding sequence is TGTGCCAGCACCGACGGGACCATGAACACTGAAGCTTTCTTT. Amino acid sequence: CASTDGTMNTEAFF.

Many counts were recorded for this clonotype. V and J are TRBV3-1 and TRBJ1-1; D remains unclear. V dropped 1 base and J dropped 10 bases, with 10 bases sitting between them. Germline assignment: CDR1 LGHDT and CDR2 YNNKEL (reference sequence). The CDR3 is 12 residues long. The CDR3 sequence is CASSQGRLGAFF. The CDR3 region has the DNA TGTGCCAGCAGCCAAGGACGCCTCGGAGCTTTCTTT.

This clonotype showed up many times. This chain links TRBV27 with TRBJ2-7, with a possible D match to TRBD1 (6 bases). The CDR3 covers 14 residues. V dropped 5 bases and J dropped 9 bases, with 20 bases sitting between them. Per the germline V gene, CDR1 is MNHEY and CDR2 is SMNVEV (reference sequence). The CDR3 DNA sequence: TGTGCCAGCAGTCCCGGGACACAAGGAATCAGGCAGTACTTC. Amino acids: CASSPGTQGIRQYF.